This is a list of T cell receptor beta chains from one sample in a study of Graves' ophthalmopathy and Graves' hyperthyroidism. MiXCR was run by TCRdb on the multiplex PCR reads, yielding one entry per CDR3 protein. The data contain about 390,000 distinct CDR3 sequences, about 16% of them singletons. Sequencing was performed on peripheral blood. These receptors were collected from a woman younger than 35 with stable Graves' hyperthyroidism. Each CDR3 is given with its conserved first and last residue. A D gene is named only where the DNA matches it firmly. Size is omitted from some rows. Given values are once, few, many or a class for expanded clones.

j_gene | d_gene | v_gene | abundance | len | CDR3nt | CDR3aa
TRBJ2-5 | - | TRBV7-3 | many | 15 | TGTGCCAGCAGCTGGGGGACACTCGGAGGAGAGACCCAGTACTTC | CASSWGTLGGETQYF
TRBJ1-3 | - | TRBV11-3 | - | 15 | TGTGCCAGCAGCTATTATGGCTTCGGTGGAAACACCATATATTTT | CASSYYGFGGNTIYF
TRBJ1-1 | - | TRBV27 | many | 13 | TGTGCCAGCAGCGTGGGACTGTCCACTGAAGCTTTCTTT | CASSVGLSTEAFF
TRBJ1-1 | - | TRBV7-2 | few | 15 | TGTGCCAGCAGCTCAGTAACAGGGATGAACACTGAAGCTTTCTTT | CASSSVTGMNTEAFF
TRBJ2-5 | - | TRBV12-3/TRBV12-4 | many | 15 | TGTGCCAGCAGTTCCCCCCTAGCGCCTCAAGAGACCCAGTACTTC | CASSSPLAPQETQYF
TRBJ1-1 | - | TRBV12-3/TRBV12-4 | - | 12 | TGTGCCAGCAGTCCCGACCCATTAGAAGCTTTCTTT | CASSPDPLEAFF
TRBJ2-7 | - | TRBV11-3 | many | 15 | TGTGCCAGCAGCTTAGGGGGGTTTAGCTCCTACGAGCAGTACTTC | CASSLGGFSSYEQYF
TRBJ1-2 | - | TRBV6-5 | - | 16 | TGTGCCAGCAGTTACGCGGCAGGGGAGATTAACTATGGCTACACCTTC | CASSYAAGEINYGYTF
TRBJ2-5 | - | TRBV2 | few | 14 | TGTGCCAGCAGTTCCTGGGGGCGACAAGAGACCCAGTACTTC | CASSSWGRQETQYF
TRBJ2-6 | - | TRBV19 | many | 15 | TGTGCCGTAGCCCCGGGGGAGCTGGGGGCCAACGTCCTGACTTTC | CAVAPGELGANVLTF
TRBJ2-7 | - | TRBV7-8 | many | 11 | TGTGCCAGCAGCTTACAAATCGAGCAGTACTTC | CASSLQIEQYF
TRBJ2-2 | - | TRBV20-1 | many | 14 | TGCAGTGCTCTCAGGGATCGTGGCACCGGGGAGCTGTTTTTT | CSALRDRGTGELFF
TRBJ2-5 | - | TRBV19 | many | 16 | TGTGCCAGTAGTATAGTACAGGCGGGGAATGGAGAGACCCAGTACTTC | CASSIVQAGNGETQYF
TRBJ2-2 | TRBD2 | TRBV4-2 | many | 16 | TGTGCCAGCAGCCATCCCGGGACTACTAACACCGGGGAGCTGTTTTTT | CASSHPGTTNTGELFF
TRBJ1-1 | TRBD1 | TRBV7-2 | many | 12 | TGTGCCAGCAGCCACGACAGGGGGGAAGCTTTCTTT | CASSHDRGEAFF
TRBJ2-4 | - | TRBV2 | many | 14 | TGTGCCAGCAGTGAATTTGCAGGGGTATACATTCAGTACTTC | CASSEFAGVYIQYF
TRBJ1-2 | - | TRBV19 | many | 15 | TGTGCCAGTAGTATCTACACCCTCGGTAGTAGTGGCTACACCTTC | CASSIYTLGSSGYTF
TRBJ2-5 | - | TRBV18 | many | 15 | TGTGCCAGCTCACCACGTGACAGGTTCCAAGAGACCCAGTACTTC | CASSPRDRFQETQYF
TRBJ2-7 | TRBD2 | TRBV27 | many | 15 | TGTGCCAGCAGTTCCGGACTAGCGGGGAGATACGAGCAGTACTTC | CASSSGLAGRYEQYF
TRBJ2-6 | - | TRBV12-3/TRBV12-4 | many | 14 | TGTGCCAGCAGTTTTAGATCGGGGGCCAACGTCCTGACTTTC | CASSFRSGANVLTF
TRBJ1-5 | - | TRBV12-3/TRBV12-4 | many | 16 | TGTGCCAGCAGCTTTCGGAGGGCAGGGGATAGTCAGCCCCAGCATTTT | CASSFRRAGDSQPQHF
TRBJ1-1 | TRBD1 | TRBV20-1 | many | 14 | TGCAGTGCGAGACAGGGGGGCAGCCACACTGAAGCTTTCTTT | CSARQGGSHTEAFF
TRBJ1-1 | - | TRBV5-1 | - | 16 | TGCGCCAGCAGCTTGAACGTCCAGGGACGGGACACTGAAGCTTTCTTT | CASSLNVQGRDTEAFF
TRBJ1-5 | - | TRBV12-3/TRBV12-4 | many | 13 | TGTGCCAGCAGCCAAAACCACCGGGAGCCCCAGCATTTT | CASSQNHREPQHF
TRBJ2-2 | - | TRBV14 | few | 17 | TGTGCCAGCAGCCCCCTGAGGCCAGGGGTTGACACCGGGGAGCTGTTTTTT | CASSPLRPGVDTGELFF
TRBJ1-1 | - | TRBV18 | many | 13 | TGTGCCAGCTCACCGAACCATGGGACTGAAGCTTTCTTT | CASSPNHGTEAFF
TRBJ2-4 | - | TRBV2 | - | 15 | TGTGCCAGCAGTGCGAGGTTACTAGCCAAAAACATTAAGTACTTC | CASSARLLAKNIKYF
TRBJ1-2 | - | TRBV19 | many | 16 | TGTGCCAGTAGTCCCTCGGGGGCGGACAGCCCCTATGGCTACACCTTC | CASSPSGADSPYGYTF